This T cell receptor (beta chain) was captured by sequencing in a study of T cells in Graves' hyperthyroidism and ophthalmopathy. Study findings and constraints: Researchers found most expanded thyroid clonotypes above 0.001 in blood as well.

This clonotype showed up many times. Its antigen is not known. It was RNA transcripts that yielded the amplified TCR beta CDR3 regions. HTBI primers drove first-round RT-PCR of the TCR CDR3. MiXCR, applied by TCRdb to the multiplex PCR reads, yields one record per CDR3 protein. The table lists approximately 360,000 distinct CDR3 sequences, 25% of them singletons. The V and J ends lost 7 bases and 5 bases, in that order; junction bases with no gene match: 5. The CDR3 has 14 residues. The V gene's germline CDR1 is SNHLY and CDR2 FYNNEI. This TCR came from a man aged 50-60 years with Graves' hyperthyroidism. The chain links TRBV2 to TRBJ2-1; TRBD2 aligns across 10 bases. Sequencing was done on a sample of blood. CDR3 sequence reads: CASTRTSGHNEQFF. The CDR3 DNA reads TGTGCCAGCACTCGGACTAGCGGCCACAATGAGCAGTTCTTC. The full variable domain, rest sourced from reference TRBV2 and TRBJ2-1, is EPEVTQTPSHQVTQMGQEVILRCVPISNHLYFYWYRQILGQKVEFLVSFYNNEISEKSEIFDDQFSVERPDGSNFTLKIRSTKLEDSAMYFCASTRTSGHNEQFFGPGTRLTVL.